This entry describes one T cell receptor beta chain. The sample comes from a study of early T cells in non-severe SARS-CoV-2 infection. Study as a whole: Sequencing used unsorted whole-blood bulk RNA, so chains lack pairing.

Individual cDNA molecules received unique molecular identifiers during library preparation. TCRdb fed the 5' RACE reads into MiXCR, producing one record per CDR3 protein. The table records tens of thousands of distinct CDR3 sequences, over 10% of them present only once. Germline CDR1 reads DFQATT; CDR2 reads SNEGSKA (reference sequence). The CDR3 is made up of 17 amino acids. V lost 2 bases and J lost 6, with 23 bases in between. This receptor was obtained from an adult who was a healthcare worker with PCR-confirmed SARS-CoV-2 infection or an uninfected control (not recorded which). Sequenced: whole blood. This sequence joins TRBV20-1 and TRBJ2-1; tentatively, D is TRBD2 (6 bases). The CDR3 nucleotides are TGCAGTGCTAGATCCAGAGAGGGGAGGACCCCTTCCAATGAGCAGTTCTTC. Amino acids: CSARSREGRTPSNEQFF.